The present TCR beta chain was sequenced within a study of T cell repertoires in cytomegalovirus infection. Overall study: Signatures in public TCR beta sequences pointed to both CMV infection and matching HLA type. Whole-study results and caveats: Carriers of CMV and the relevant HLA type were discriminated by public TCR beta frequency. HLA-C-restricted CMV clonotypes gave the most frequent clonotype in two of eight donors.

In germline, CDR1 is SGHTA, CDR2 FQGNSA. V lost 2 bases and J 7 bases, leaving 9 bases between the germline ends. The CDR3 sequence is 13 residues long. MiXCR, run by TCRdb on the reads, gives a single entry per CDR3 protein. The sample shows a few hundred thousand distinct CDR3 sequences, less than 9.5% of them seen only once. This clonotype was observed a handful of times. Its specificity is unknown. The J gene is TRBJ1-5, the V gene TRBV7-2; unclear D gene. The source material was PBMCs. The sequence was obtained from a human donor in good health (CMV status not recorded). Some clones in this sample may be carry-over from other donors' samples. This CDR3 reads CASSLRLDQPQHF. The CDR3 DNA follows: TGTGCCAGCAGCTTAAGGTTGGACCAGCCCCAGCATTTT.